These T cell receptor beta chains were read from a single sample in a study of blood T cell repertoires in COVID-19. Measured with immunoSEQ multiplex PCR; TCRdb has only the in-frame clones, and not every one. The sample records about 300,000 clones, approximately 84% being singletons. The specimen was peripheral blood. The source of these receptors is a human donor with COVID-19, enrolled during active disease. The donor label of this sample is uncertain. CDR3s include the opening cysteine and the closing phenylalanine or tryptophan. The order of the fields is D gene, J gene, V gene, clone size, CDR3 DNA, CDR3 protein. D genes are given only for firm matches. Clone size is given for some rows only: seen once, a few or many times, or a class if the clone is expanded.

>-|TRBJ1-5|TRBV7-2|few
TGTGCCAGCAGCGTAAACAATCAGCCCCAGCATTTT
CASSVNNQPQHF
>TRBD1|TRBJ2-1|TRBV6-2/TRBV6-3|-
TGTGCCAGCAGTTACGACCGGACAGGGGACAATGAGCAGTTCTTC
CASSYDRTGDNEQFF
>-|TRBJ2-4|TRBV12-3/TRBV12-4|-
-
CASSFAGGSAF
>-|TRBJ2-3|TRBV11-2|-
TGTGCCAGCAGCTTAGATCGTGGAGACACAGATACGCAGTATTTT
CASSLDRGDTDTQYF
>-|TRBJ1-4|TRBV27|-
TGTGCCAGCAGTCCCATTGAAAAACTGTTTTTT
CASSPIEKLFF
>TRBD2|TRBJ2-3|TRBV6-4|-
TGTGCCAGCAGTGAGTCTGGCGGGGGAACAGATACGCAGTATTTT
CASSESGGGTDTQYF
>TRBD2|TRBJ2-7|TRBV11-2|-
TGTGCCACCACTAGCGGGAGGGTAGGCGAGCAGTACTTC
CATTSGRVGEQYF
>TRBD1|TRBJ2-5|TRBV24-1|-
TGTGCCACCAGTGACCCCGGCAGGGGGCTGGAGACCCAGTACTTC
CATSDPGRGLETQYF
>-|TRBJ2-4|TRBV19|-
TGTGCCAGTAGTGGACTACCCGTAGCCAAAAACATTCAGTACTTC
CASSGLPVAKNIQYF
>-|TRBJ2-7|TRBV9|once
TGTGCCAGCAGCCCCCTAGGTGTCAGCTCCTACGAGCAGTACTTC
CASSPLGVSSYEQYF
>-|TRBJ1-1|TRBV6-6|-
TGTGCCAGCAGTTACGAGGGATGGGGCACTGAAGCTTTCTTT
CASSYEGWGTEAFF